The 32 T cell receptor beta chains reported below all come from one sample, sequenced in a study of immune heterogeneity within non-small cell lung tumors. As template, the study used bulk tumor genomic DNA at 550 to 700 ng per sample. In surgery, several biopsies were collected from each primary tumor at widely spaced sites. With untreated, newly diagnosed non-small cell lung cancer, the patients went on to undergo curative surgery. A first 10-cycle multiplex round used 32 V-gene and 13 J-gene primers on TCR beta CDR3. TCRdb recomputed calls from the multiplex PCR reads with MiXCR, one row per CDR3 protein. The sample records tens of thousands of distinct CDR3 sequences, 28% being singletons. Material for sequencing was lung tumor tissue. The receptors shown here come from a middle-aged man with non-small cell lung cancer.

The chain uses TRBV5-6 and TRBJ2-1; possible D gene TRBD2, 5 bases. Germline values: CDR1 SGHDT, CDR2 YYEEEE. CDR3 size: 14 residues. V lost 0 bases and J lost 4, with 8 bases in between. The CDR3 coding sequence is TGTGCCAGCAGCTTGGTCAGCGGTTACAATGAGCAGTTCTTC. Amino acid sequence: CASSLVSGYNEQFF.

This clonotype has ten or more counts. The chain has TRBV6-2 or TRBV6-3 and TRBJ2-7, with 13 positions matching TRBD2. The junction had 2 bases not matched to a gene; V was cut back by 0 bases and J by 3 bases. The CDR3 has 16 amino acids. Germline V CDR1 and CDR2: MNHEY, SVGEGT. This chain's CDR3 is CASSYSGTSGNYEQYF. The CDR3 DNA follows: TGTGCCAGCAGTTACTCTGGGACTAGCGGGAACTACGAGCAGTACTTC.

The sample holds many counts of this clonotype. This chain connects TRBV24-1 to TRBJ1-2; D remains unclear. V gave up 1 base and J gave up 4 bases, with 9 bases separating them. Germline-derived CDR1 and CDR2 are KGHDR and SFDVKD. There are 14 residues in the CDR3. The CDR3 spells CATSDFEASYGYTF. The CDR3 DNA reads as TGTGCCACCAGTGATTTCGAGGCGTCCTATGGCTACACCTTC.

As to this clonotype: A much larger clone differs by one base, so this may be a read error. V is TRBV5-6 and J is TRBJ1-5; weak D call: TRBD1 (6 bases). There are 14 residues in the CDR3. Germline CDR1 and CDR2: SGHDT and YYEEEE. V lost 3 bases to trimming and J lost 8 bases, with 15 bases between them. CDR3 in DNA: TGTGCCAGCAGCTCCAAAGGGGGTCTCAAGCCCCAGCATTTT. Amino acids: CASSSKGGLKPQHF.

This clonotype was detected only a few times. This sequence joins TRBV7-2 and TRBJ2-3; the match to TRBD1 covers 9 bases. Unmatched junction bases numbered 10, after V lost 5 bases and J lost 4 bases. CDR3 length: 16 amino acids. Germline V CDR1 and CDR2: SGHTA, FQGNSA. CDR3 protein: CASSPSEDRGPDTQYF. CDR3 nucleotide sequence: TGTGCCAGCAGCCCCTCAGAGGACAGGGGACCAGATACGCAGTATTTT.

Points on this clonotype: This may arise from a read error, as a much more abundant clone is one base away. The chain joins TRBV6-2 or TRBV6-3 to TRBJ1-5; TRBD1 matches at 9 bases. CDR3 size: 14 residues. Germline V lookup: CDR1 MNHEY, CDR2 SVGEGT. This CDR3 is CASSRDRVGQPPHF. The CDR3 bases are TGTGCCAGCAGTCGGGACAGGGTGGGCCAGCCCCCGCATTTT.

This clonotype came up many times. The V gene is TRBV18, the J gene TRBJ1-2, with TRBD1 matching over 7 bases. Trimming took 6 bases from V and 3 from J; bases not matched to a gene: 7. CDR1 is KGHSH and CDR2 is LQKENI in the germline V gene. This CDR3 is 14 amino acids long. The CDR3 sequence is CASSSGQTYYGYTF. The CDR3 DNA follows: TGTGCCAGCTCGTCGGGACAGACCTACTATGGCTACACCTTC.

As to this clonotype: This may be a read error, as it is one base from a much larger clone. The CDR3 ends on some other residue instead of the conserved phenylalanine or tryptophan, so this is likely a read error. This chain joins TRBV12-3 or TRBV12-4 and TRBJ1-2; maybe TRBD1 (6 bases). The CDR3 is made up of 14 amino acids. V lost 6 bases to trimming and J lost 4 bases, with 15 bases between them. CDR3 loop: CASRGQQGTYGYTL. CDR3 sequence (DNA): TGTGCCAGCAGGGGACAACAGGGTACCTATGGCTACACCCTC.

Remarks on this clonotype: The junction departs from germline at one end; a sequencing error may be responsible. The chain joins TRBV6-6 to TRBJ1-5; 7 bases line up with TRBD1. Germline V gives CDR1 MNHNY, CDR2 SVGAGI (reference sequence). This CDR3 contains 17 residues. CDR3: CTSSYSEGAVGNQPQHF. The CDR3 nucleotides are TGTACCAGCAGTTACTCGGAGGGGGCGGTTGGCAATCAGCCCCAGCATTTT.

The CDR3 here is CASSVGLAGLNEQYF. The CDR3, as DNA: TGTGCCAGCAGCGTCGGACTAGCGGGCTTAAACGAGCAGTACTTC. The J gene is TRBJ2-7, the V gene TRBV9; 11 positions match TRBD2. The CDR3 sequence is 15 residues long. J lost 5 bases, V lost 2 bases, and 6 bases had no gene match. CDR1 is SGDLS and CDR2 is YYNGEE in the germline V gene.

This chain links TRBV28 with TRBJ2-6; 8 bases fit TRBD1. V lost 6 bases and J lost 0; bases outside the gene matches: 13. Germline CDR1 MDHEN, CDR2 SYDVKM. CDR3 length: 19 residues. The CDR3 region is CASRPPDRGFSSGANVLTF. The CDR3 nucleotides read TGTGCCAGCAGGCCCCCCGACAGGGGCTTTAGCTCTGGGGCCAACGTCCTGACTTTC. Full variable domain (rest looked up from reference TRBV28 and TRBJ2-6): DVKVTQSSRYLVKRTGEKVFLECVQDMDHENMFWYRQDPGLGLRLIYFSYDVKMKEKGDIPEGYSVSREKKERFSLILESASTNQTSMYLCASRPPDRGFSSGANVLTFGAGSRLTVL.

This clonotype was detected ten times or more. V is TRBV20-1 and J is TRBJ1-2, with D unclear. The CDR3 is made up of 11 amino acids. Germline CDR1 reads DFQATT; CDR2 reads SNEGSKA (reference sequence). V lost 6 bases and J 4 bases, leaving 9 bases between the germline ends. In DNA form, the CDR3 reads TGCAGTGCCGGAGGGAGCTATGGCTACACCTTC. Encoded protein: CSAGGSYGYTF.

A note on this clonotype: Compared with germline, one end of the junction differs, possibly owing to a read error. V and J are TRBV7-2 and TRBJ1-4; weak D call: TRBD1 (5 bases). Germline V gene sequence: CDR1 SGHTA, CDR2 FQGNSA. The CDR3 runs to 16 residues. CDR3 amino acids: CVSSFARQTTNEKLFF. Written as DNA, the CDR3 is TGTGTCAGCAGCTTTGCCCGACAGACAACTAATGAAAAACTGTTTTTT.

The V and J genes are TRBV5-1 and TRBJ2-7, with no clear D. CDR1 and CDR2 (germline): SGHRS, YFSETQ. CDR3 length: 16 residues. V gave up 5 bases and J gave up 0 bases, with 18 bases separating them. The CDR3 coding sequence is TGCGCCAGCAGTCTTGGCCCCTCCCTTCCCTCCTACGAGCAGTACTTC. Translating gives CASSLGPSLPSYEQYF.

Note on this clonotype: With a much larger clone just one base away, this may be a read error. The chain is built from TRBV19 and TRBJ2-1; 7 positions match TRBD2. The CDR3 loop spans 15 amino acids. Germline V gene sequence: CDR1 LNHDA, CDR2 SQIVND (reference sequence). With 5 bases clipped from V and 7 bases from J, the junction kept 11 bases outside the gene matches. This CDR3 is CASSLTCGSVNEQFF. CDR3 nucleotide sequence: TGTGCCAGTAGTCTTACTTGCGGGAGTGTTAATGAGCAGTTCTTC.

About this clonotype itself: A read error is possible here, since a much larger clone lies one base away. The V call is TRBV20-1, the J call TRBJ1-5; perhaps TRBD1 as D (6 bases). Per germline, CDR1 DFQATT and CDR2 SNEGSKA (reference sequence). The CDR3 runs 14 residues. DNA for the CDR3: TGCAGGGCTACCGCAGGGGCGAGCAATCAGCCCCAGCATTTT. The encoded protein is CRATAGASNQPQHF.

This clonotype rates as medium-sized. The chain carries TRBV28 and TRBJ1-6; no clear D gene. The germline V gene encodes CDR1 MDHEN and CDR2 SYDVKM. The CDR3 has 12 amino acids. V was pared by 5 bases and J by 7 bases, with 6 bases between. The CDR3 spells CASSLGNSPLHF. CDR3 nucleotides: TGTGCCAGCAGTCTCGGGAATTCACCCCTCCACTTT. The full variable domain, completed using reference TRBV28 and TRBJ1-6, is DVKVTQSSRYLVKRTGEKVFLECVQDMDHENMFWYRQDPGLGLRLIYFSYDVKMKEKGDIPEGYSVSREKKERFSLILESASTNQTSMYLCASSLGNSPLHFGNGTRLTVT.

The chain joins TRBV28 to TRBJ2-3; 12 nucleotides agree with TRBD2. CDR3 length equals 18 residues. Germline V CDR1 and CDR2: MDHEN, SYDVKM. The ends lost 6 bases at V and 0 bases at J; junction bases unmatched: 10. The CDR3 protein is CASRRRETSGGSTDTQYF. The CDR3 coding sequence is TGTGCCAGCAGACGACGCGAGACTAGCGGGGGTAGCACAGATACGCAGTATTTT.

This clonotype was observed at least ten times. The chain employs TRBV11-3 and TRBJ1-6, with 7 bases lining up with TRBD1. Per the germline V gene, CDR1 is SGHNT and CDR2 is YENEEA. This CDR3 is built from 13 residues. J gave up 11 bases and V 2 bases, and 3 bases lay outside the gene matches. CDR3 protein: CASSLNQGAPLHF. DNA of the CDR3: TGTGCCAGCAGCTTAAATCAGGGGGCACCCCTCCACTTT.

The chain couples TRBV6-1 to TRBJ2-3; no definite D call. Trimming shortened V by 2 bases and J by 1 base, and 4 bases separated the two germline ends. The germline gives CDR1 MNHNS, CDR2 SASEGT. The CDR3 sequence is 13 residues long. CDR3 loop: CASSERGTDTQYF. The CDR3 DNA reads TGTGCCAGCAGTGAAAGGGGCACAGATACGCAGTATTTT.

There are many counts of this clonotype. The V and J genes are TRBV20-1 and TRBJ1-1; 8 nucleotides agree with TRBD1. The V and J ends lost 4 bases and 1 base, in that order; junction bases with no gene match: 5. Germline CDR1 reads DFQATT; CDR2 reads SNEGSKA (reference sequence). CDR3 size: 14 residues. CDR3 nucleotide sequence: TGCAGTGCTACAAGGACAGGGAGGAACACTGAAGCTTTCTTT. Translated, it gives CSATRTGRNTEAFF.

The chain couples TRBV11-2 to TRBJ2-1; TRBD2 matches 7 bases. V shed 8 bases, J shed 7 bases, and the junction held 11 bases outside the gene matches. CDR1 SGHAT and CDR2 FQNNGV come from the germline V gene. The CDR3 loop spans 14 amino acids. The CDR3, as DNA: TGTGCCAGCCAAGCGGGAAACTCGAGAAATGAGCAGTTCTTC. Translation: CASQAGNSRNEQFF.

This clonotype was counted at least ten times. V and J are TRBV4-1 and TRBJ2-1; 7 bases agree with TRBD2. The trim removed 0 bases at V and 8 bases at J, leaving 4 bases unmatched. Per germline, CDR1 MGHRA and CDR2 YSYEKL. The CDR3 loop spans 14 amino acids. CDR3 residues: CASSQEGGADEQFF. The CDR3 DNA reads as TGCGCCAGCAGCCAAGAGGGAGGGGCCGATGAGCAGTTCTTC.

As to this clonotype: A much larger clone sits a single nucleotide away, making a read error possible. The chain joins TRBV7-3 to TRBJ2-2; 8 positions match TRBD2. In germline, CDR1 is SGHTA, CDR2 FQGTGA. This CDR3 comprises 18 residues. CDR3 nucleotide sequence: TGTTCCAGCATAGCGGGACTAGTGGAAGGTTCGGGGACCGGGGAGCTGTTTTTT. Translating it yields CSSIAGLVEGSGTGELFF.

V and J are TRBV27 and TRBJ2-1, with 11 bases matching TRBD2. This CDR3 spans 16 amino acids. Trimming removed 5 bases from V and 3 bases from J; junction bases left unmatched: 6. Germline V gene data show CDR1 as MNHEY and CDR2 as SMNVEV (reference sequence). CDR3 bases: TGTGCCAGCAGTGGGCGACTAGCGGGAAACTACAATGAGCAGTTCTTC. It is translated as CASSGRLAGNYNEQFF.

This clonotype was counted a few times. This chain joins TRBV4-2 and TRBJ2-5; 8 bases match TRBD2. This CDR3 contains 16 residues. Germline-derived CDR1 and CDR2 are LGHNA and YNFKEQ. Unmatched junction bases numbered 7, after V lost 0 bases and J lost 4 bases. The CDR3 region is CASSQDRSGSGETQYF. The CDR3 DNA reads TGTGCCAGCAGCCAAGACCGGAGCGGGAGTGGAGAGACCCAGTACTTC.

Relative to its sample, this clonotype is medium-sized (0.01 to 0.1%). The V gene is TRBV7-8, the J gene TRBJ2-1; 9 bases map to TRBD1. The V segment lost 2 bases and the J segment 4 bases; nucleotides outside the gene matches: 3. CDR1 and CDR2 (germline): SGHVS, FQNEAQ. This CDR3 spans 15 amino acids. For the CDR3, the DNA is TGTGCCAGCAGCTTAAAGGGACAGGGTTACAATGAGCAGTTCTTC. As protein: CASSLKGQGYNEQFF.

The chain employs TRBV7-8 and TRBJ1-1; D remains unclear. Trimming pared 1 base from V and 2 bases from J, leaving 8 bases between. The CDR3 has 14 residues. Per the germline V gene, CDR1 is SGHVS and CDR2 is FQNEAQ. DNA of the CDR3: TGTGCCAGCAGCTTAGGACCCGGTAACACTGAAGCTTTCTTT. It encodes CASSLGPGNTEAFF.

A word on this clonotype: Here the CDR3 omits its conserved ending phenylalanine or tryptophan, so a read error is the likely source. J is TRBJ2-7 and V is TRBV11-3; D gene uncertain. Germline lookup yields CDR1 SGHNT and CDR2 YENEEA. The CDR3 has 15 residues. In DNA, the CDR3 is TGTGCCAGCAGCCGGATGGGCTCAGGAGCTTACGCGCAGTACCTC. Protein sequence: CASSRMGSGAYAQYL.

The CDR3 DNA sequence: TGTGCCAGCAGCGTAGATACTCCTACCTACAATGAGCAGTTCTTC. It yields the protein CASSVDTPTYNEQFF. V gene TRBV9 combines with J gene TRBJ2-1; the D is unclear. Trimming removed 0 bases at V and 2 bases at J, with 9 bases between. The CDR3 contains 15 residues. The germline V gene has CDR1 SGDLS and CDR2 YYNGEE.

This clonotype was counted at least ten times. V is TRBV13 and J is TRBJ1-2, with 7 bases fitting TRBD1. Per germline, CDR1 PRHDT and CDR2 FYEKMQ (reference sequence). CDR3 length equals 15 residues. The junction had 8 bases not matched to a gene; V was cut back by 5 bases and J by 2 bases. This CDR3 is CASSLNRGGNYGYTF. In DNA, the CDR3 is TGTGCCAGCAGCCTAAACAGGGGTGGAAACTATGGCTACACCTTC.

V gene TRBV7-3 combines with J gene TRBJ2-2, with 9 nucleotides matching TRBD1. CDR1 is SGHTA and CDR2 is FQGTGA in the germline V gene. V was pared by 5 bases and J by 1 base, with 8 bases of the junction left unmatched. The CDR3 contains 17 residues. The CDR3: CASSQTGTGRNTGELFF. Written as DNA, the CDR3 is TGTGCCAGCAGCCAGACCGGGACAGGGAGGAACACCGGGGAGCTGTTTTTT. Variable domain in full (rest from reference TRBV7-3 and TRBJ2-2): GAGVSQTPSNKVTEKGKYVELRCDPISGHTALYWYRQSLGQGPEFLIYFQGTGAADDSGLPNDRFFAVRPEGSVSTLKIQRTERGDSAVYLCASSQTGTGRNTGELFFGEGSRLTVL.